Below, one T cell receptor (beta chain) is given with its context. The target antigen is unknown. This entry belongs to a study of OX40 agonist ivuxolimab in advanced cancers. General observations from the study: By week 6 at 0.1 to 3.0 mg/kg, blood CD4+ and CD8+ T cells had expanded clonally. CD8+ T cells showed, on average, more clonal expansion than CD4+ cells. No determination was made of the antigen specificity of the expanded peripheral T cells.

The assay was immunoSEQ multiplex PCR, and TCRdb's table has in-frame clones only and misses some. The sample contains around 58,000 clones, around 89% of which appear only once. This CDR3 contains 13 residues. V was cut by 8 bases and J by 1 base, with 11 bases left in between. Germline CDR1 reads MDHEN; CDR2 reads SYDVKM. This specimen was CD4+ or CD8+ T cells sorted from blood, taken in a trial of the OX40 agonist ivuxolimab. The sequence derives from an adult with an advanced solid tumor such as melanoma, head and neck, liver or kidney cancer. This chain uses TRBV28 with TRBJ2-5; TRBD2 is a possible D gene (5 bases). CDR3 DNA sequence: TGTGCCAGCGGTGGAGGCCCCCAAGAGACCCAGTACTTC. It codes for CASGGGPQETQYF. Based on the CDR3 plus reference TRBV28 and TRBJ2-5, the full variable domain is DVKVTQSSRYLVKRTGEKVFLECVQDMDHENMFWYRQDPGLGLRLIYFSYDVKMKEKGDIPEGYSVSREKKERFSLILESASTNQTSMYLCASGGGPQETQYFGPGTRLLVL.